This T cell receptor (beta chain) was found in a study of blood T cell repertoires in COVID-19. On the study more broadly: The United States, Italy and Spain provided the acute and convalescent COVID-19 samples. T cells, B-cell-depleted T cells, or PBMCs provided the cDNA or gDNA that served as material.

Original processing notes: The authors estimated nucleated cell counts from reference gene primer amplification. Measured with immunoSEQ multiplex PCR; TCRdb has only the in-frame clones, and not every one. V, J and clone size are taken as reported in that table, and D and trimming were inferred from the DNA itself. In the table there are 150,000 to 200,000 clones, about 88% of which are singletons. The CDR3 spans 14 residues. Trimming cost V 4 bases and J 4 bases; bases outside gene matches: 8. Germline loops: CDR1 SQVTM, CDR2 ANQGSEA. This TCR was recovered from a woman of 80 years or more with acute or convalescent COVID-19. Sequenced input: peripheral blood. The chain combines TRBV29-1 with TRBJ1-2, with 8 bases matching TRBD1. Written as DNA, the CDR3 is TGCAGCGTTGGACCGGACAGGGCCCCCTATGGCTACACCTTC. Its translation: CSVGPDRAPYGYTF.